Listed here are 9 T cell receptor beta chains from one sample, sequenced in a study of blood T cell repertoires in COVID-19. TCRdb's table, derived via immunoSEQ multiplex PCR, lists solely in-frame clones and lacks some. This repertoire shows roughly 200,000 clones, 85% found once; its top ten account for 18%. Sequencing used PBMCs or T cells enriched from blood (not recorded which). These receptors came from a man aged 40-55 years who had recovered from COVID-19.

The chain recombines TRBV11-3 with TRBJ2-7; 7 bases align to TRBD1. Germline CDR1 is SGHNT and CDR2 is YENEEA. Losses at the gene ends were 1 base for V and 11 bases for J; bases not matched to a gene: 11. The CDR3 contains 14 residues. The CDR3 loop is CASSLVERGTAKYF. CDR3 nucleotides: TGTGCCAGCAGCTTAGTGGAGCGTGGGACAGCAAAGTACTTC.

Only a few counts were recorded for this clone. The genes are TRBV5-1 and TRBJ2-2, with TRBD2 identical over 8 bases. CDR3 length: 13 amino acids. V shed 4 bases and J 5 bases; nucleotides not matched to a gene: 1. Germline V gene sequence: CDR1 SGHRS, CDR2 YFSETQ. DNA of the CDR3: TGCGCCAGCAGCCCTAGCGGGACCGGGGAGCTGTTTTTT. It translates to CASSPSGTGELFF.

The gene calls are TRBV18 and TRBJ1-1, with D tentatively TRBD1 (6 bases). Germline V lookup: CDR1 KGHSH, CDR2 LQKENI. The V end was cut by 1 base, the J end by 1 base, with 10 bases between. The length of the CDR3 is 15 residues. CDR3 sequence reads: CASSPLAGANTEAFF. CDR3 coding DNA: TGTGCCAGCTCACCACTCGCGGGGGCGAACACTGAAGCTTTCTTT.

Points on this clone: An end of the junction differs from the germline gene, which may be a read error. The J gene is TRBJ2-7, the V gene TRBV13; TRBD2 agrees at 11 bases. The CDR3 runs 14 residues. CDR1 is PRHDT, CDR2 FYEKMQ, per germline (reference sequence). CDR3 residues: CASRLAGGPNEQYF. The DNA for the CDR3 is TGTGCCAGCAGGTTAGCGGGAGGGCCTAATGAGCAGTACTTC.

V is TRBV28 and J is TRBJ1-2, with D possibly matching TRBD1 (5 bases). The CDR3 sequence is 16 residues long. Germline V gene lookup returns CDR1 MDHEN and CDR2 SYDVKM. V lost 6 bases and J 3 bases, leaving 20 bases between the germline ends. The DNA of the CDR3 is TGTGCCAGCAGCTACCCCCGACAGCGCGAATACTATGGCTACACCTTC. Protein sequence: CASSYPRQREYYGYTF.

This clone was counted between two and nine times. V usage is TRBV10-3 and J usage is TRBJ2-7; perhaps TRBD2 as D (5 bases). V was trimmed by 0 bases and J by 10 bases, leaving 16 bases between them. Germline V gene lookup returns CDR1 ENHRY and CDR2 SYGVKD. The CDR3 runs 14 residues. In DNA form, the CDR3 reads TGTGCCATCAGTGAGTCGAGGACTTCGGGTATCCAGTACTTC. It yields the protein CAISESRTSGIQYF.

The chain is built from TRBV7-2 and TRBJ2-5; D ambiguous. Trimming removed 5 bases at V and 4 bases at J, with 11 bases between. CDR1 is SGHTA, CDR2 FQGNSA, per germline. There are 13 residues in the CDR3. In nucleotides, the CDR3 is TGTGCCAGCAGCCTCACGTACGGAGAGACCCAGTACTTC. This translates into CASSLTYGETQYF.

This chain connects TRBV19 to TRBJ1-4; D gene ambiguous. Germline CDR1 reads LNHDA; CDR2 reads SQIVND (reference sequence). This CDR3 spans 16 amino acids. Trimming cost V 6 bases and J 3 bases, with 17 bases left between them. The CDR3 DNA reads TGTGCCAGTAGCGACCAAGATACGAGGGCTAATGAAAAACTGTTTTTT. Encoded protein: CASSDQDTRANEKLFF.

The V call is TRBV9, the J call TRBJ2-5; D is perhaps TRBD2 (5 bases). V lost 4 bases and J lost 5, with 9 bases in between. Looked up from germline, CDR1 is SGDLS and CDR2 is YYNGEE. The CDR3 consists of 12 residues. In DNA form, the CDR3 reads TGTGCCAGCAGCTCTAGCAGGGAGACCCAGTACTTC. This translates into CASSSSRETQYF.